Following are 9 T cell receptor beta chains from one sample sequenced in a study of T-cell reconstitution after alpha-beta-depleted transplantation in children. A library of TCRbeta sequences, prepared with unique molecular identifiers, was generated. Each CDR3 protein is one row after TCRdb ran MiXCR on the PCR reads. The sample carries 420,000 or so distinct CDR3 sequences, roughly a tenth recorded once. The input for sequencing was PBMCs from the stem cell graft donor, taken from the stem cell graft. The source of these receptors is a human donor who donated a stem cell graft to a child with acute myeloid leukemia.

V gene TRBV29-1 combines with J gene TRBJ2-3, with D unclear. The CDR3 totals 12 residues. The V end lost 3 bases, the J end lost 2 bases, and 6 bases lay between the germline ends. The germline gives CDR1 SQVTM, CDR2 ANQGSEA. The CDR3, as DNA: TGCAGCGTTGACGCAGACACAGATACGCAGTATTTT. Amino acid sequence: CSVDADTDTQYF.

This clonotype was counted between two and nine times. The chain carries TRBV7-9 and TRBJ2-3, with 8 bases matching TRBD2. This CDR3 is 15 amino acids long. The germline V gene encodes CDR1 SEHNR and CDR2 FQNEAQ (reference sequence). V lost 7 bases to trimming and J lost 3 bases; unmatched junction nucleotides: 9. DNA of the CDR3: TGTGCCAGCACCCGAGCGGGAGTTAGGACAGATACGCAGTATTTT. Translating it yields CASTRAGVRTDTQYF.

This clonotype showed up many times. The V call is TRBV5-1, the J call TRBJ2-7, with D hard to call. Germline assignment: CDR1 SGHRS and CDR2 YFSETQ. Trimming took off 1 base at V and 0 bases at J, with 11 bases between the two ends. The CDR3 has 15 residues. The CDR3 DNA reads TGCGCCAGCAGCTTGTTGGGAACTGCCTCCTACGAGCAGTACTTC. Translation: CASSLLGTASYEQYF.

This clonotype was seen ten or more times. The CDR3 DNA sequence: TGCGCCAGCAGCTTGGGGGGCAGGTCGGACATTCAGTACTTC. It is translated as CASSLGGRSDIQYF. This chain joins TRBV5-1 and TRBJ2-4; a possible D gene is TRBD1 (5 bases). The germline CDR1 and CDR2 sequences are SGHRS and YFSETQ. This CDR3 comprises 14 residues. V was trimmed by 0 bases and J by 8 bases, leaving 12 bases between them.

CDR3 residues: CSARVGDRGGETQYF. The CDR3 DNA follows: TGCAGTGCTAGAGTGGGGGATCGGGGGGGAGAGACCCAGTACTTC. The chain is built from TRBV20-1 and TRBJ2-5; 8 bases line up with TRBD2. J gave up 4 bases and V 1 base, and 8 bases lay outside the gene matches. CDR3 length: 15 amino acids. Germline V gene lookup returns CDR1 DFQATT and CDR2 SNEGSKA (reference sequence).

The chain links TRBV10-3 to TRBJ2-7; no clear D gene. The V gene's germline CDR1 is ENHRY and CDR2 SYGVKD. V shed 0 bases and J shed 3 bases, with 3 bases lying between them. CDR3 length: 12 residues. The CDR3 DNA follows: TGTGCCATCAGTGAGTCTGACTACGAGCAGTACGTC. Translated: CAISESDYEQYV.

The gene calls are TRBV10-3 and TRBJ2-5; D is unresolved. The CDR3 consists of 13 residues. Trimming removed 7 bases from V and 2 bases from J, with 11 bases in between. Germline V CDR1 and CDR2: ENHRY, SYGVKD. CDR3: CAIMRDSQETQYF. The CDR3 coding sequence is TGTGCCATCATGAGAGATAGTCAAGAGACCCAGTACTTC.

In its sample, this clonotype was seen many times. J is TRBJ2-5 and V is TRBV5-1, with 7 bases matching TRBD2. V gave up 0 bases and J gave up 1 base; unmatched junction bases: 3. CDR1 is SGHRS, CDR2 YFSETQ, per germline. CDR3 size: 15 residues. CDR3 region: CASSLAGLSQETQYF. DNA of the CDR3: TGCGCCAGCAGCTTGGCGGGACTATCCCAAGAGACCCAGTACTTC. The full variable domain, rest sourced from reference TRBV5-1 and TRBJ2-5, is KAGVTQTPRYLIKTRGQQVTLSCSPISGHRSVSWYQQTPGQGLQFLFEYFSETQRNKGNFPGRFSGRQFSNSRSEMNVSTLELGDSALYLCASSLAGLSQETQYFGPGTRLLVL.

The genes are TRBV5-1 and TRBJ1-4, with 8 bases lining up with TRBD1. The V gene end was trimmed by 4 bases and the J gene end by 8 bases; junction bases not matched to a gene: 7. Germline V gene lookup returns CDR1 SGHRS and CDR2 YFSETQ. This CDR3 is built from 14 residues. CDR3 amino acids: CASSPGQVREKLFF. DNA for the CDR3: TGCGCCAGCAGCCCGGGACAGGTTCGAGAAAAACTGTTTTTT. The whole variable domain, filled in from reference TRBV5-1 and TRBJ1-4, reads KAGVTQTPRYLIKTRGQQVTLSCSPISGHRSVSWYQQTPGQGLQFLFEYFSETQRNKGNFPGRFSGRQFSNSRSEMNVSTLELGDSALYLCASSPGQVREKLFFGSGTQLSVL.